What follows are 5 T cell receptor beta chains derived from one specimen sequenced in a study of T-cell memory formation after mild COVID-19. TCRdb ran MiXCR on the 5' RACE reads and lists one entry per CDR3 protein. There are 300,000 to 400,000 distinct CDR3 sequences in the sample; about 16% occur only once, and more than 20% lies in the top ten. The source material was PBMCs or a T cell subset sorted from them (not recorded which). These receptors were collected from a man aged 18-30 years who had mild COVID-19 (a few samples of this study predate the infection). Cell type and time point are not known.

The chain recombines TRBV7-9 with TRBJ2-1, with TRBD2 matching over 8 bases. This CDR3 region has 15 residues. Unmatched junction bases numbered 12, after V lost 5 bases and J lost 9 bases. Germline assignment: CDR1 SEHNR and CDR2 FQNEAQ (reference sequence). This CDR3 reads CASSRRAGGPSEQFF. CDR3 bases: TGTGCCAGCAGCCGGCGGGCGGGGGGCCCTAGTGAGCAGTTCTTC. The full variable domain, rest sourced from reference TRBV7-9 and TRBJ2-1, is DTGVSQNPRHKITKRGQNVTFRCDPISEHNRLYWYRQTLGQGPEFLTYFQNEAQLEKSRLLSDRFSAERPKGSFSTLEIQRTEQGDSAMYLCASSRRAGGPSEQFFGPGTRLTVL.

The chain links TRBV10-3 to TRBJ2-7; D may be TRBD1 (6 bases). Trimming removed 7 bases at V and 0 bases at J, with 16 bases between. This CDR3 is built from 15 residues. Germline CDR1 and CDR2: ENHRY and SYGVKD. CDR3 residues: CAIMSDRLSSYEQYF. The DNA for the CDR3 is TGTGCCATCATGTCAGACAGGTTGAGCTCCTACGAGCAGTACTTC.

The CDR3: CASTVSGANVLTF. CDR3 DNA: TGTGCCAGCACTGTCTCTGGGGCCAACGTCCTGACTTTC. This chain uses TRBV5-5 with TRBJ2-6; no clear D. The CDR3 contains 13 residues. The V gene's germline CDR1 is SGHKS and CDR2 YYEKEE (reference sequence). With 6 bases removed from V and 0 bases from J, the gap between germline ends came to 4 bases.

The CDR3 spells CASSLTQGGEKLFF. CDR3 nucleotides: TGTGCCAGCAGCTTGACGCAGGGTGGCGAAAAACTGTTTTTT. The rearrangement uses TRBV5-5 and TRBJ1-4; weak D call: TRBD1 (5 bases). V was cut by 1 base and J by 8 bases, with 12 bases left in between. Germline CDR1 reads SGHKS; CDR2 reads YYEKEE (reference sequence). The CDR3 is 14 amino acids.

A few counts support this clonotype. The genes are TRBV29-1 and TRBJ2-5, with D possibly TRBD1 on 5 matching bases. Trimming removed 7 bases at V and 5 bases at J, with 17 bases between. Germline lookup yields CDR1 SQVTM and CDR2 ANQGSEA. The CDR3 totals 13 residues. In nucleotides, the CDR3 is TGCAGCGGCTCTACAGGCGCCGGGGAGACCCAGTACTTC. This gives the protein CSGSTGAGETQYF.